The next 3 T cell receptor beta chains were all read from a single sample in a study of blood T cell repertoires in COVID-19. TCRdb's table, derived via immunoSEQ multiplex PCR, lists solely in-frame clones and lacks some. The repertoire consists of 280,000 or so clones, with nearly 90% occurring once and the leading ten covering about 1.7%. Sequenced sample: PBMCs or T cells enriched from blood (not recorded which). The source of these receptors is a woman aged 18-30 years with acute COVID-19.

The V and J genes are TRBV28 and TRBJ2-1; D not certain. Germline CDR1 reads MDHEN; CDR2 reads SYDVKM. This CDR3 region has 12 residues. V lost 4 bases and J lost 7, with 8 bases in between. The CDR3 nucleotides read TGTGCCAGCAGTTCTCCGGGTAATGAGCAGTTCTTC. Protein product: CASSSPGNEQFF.

The gene calls are TRBV27 and TRBJ2-5, with 8 bases identical to TRBD2. Germline assignment: CDR1 MNHEY and CDR2 SMNVEV (reference sequence). This CDR3 is built from 16 residues. The V gene end was trimmed by 5 bases and the J gene end by 1 base; junction bases not matched to a gene: 9. In DNA, the CDR3 is TGTGCCAGCAGTACAACCACACTAGCGGCCCAAGAGACCCAGTACTTC. Protein: CASSTTTLAAQETQYF.

The chain carries TRBV30 and TRBJ2-3; tentative D call: TRBD2 (5 bases). CDR3 length: 19 residues. CDR1 is GTSNPN, CDR2 SVGIG, per germline (reference sequence). Trimming pared 2 bases from V and 2 bases from J, leaving 26 bases between. CDR3 DNA: TGTGCCTGGAGTAAGGTTTGGAGTGACGCGGGCGTGTTCACAGATACGCAGTATTTT. Translating gives CAWSKVWSDAGVFTDTQYF.